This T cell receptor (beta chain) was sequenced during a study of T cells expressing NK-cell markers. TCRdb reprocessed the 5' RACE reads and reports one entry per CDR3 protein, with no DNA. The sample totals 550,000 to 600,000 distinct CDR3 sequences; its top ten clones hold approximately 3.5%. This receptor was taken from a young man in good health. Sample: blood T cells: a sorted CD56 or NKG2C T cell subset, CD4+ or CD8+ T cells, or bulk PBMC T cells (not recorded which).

The CDR3 loop is CASSLGTGVRNEQFF. The gene calls are TRBV11-2 and TRBJ2-1; TCRdb names TRBD1, which stays unverified in the absence of DNA. The germline V gene encodes CDR1 SGHAT and CDR2 FQNNGV. The CDR3 is 15 residues long.